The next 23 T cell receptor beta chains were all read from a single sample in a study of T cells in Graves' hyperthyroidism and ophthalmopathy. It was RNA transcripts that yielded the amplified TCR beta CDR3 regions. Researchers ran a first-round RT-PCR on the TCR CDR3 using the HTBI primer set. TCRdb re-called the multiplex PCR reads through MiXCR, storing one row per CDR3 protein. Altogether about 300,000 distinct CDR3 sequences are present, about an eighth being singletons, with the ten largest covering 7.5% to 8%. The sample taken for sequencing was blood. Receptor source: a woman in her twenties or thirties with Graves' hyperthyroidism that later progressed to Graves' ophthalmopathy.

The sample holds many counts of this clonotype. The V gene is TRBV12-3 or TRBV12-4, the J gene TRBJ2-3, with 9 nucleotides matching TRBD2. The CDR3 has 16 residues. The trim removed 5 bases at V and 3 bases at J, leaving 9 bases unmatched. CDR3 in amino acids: CASSDIAGVGTDTQYF. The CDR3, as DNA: TGTGCCAGCAGTGATATAGCGGGAGTGGGGACAGATACGCAGTATTTT.

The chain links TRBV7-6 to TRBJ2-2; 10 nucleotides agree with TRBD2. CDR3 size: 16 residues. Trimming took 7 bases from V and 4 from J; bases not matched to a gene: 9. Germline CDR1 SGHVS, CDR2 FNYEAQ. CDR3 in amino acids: CASTPSSGRITGELFF. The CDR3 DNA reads TGTGCCAGCACCCCCTCTAGCGGGAGAATCACCGGGGAGCTGTTTTTT. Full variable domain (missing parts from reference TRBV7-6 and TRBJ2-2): GAGVSQSPRYKVTKRGQDVALRCDPISGHVSLYWYRQALGQGPEFLTYFNYEAQQDKSGLPNDRFSAERPEGSISTLTIQRTEQRDSAMYRCASTPSSGRITGELFFGEGSRLTVL.

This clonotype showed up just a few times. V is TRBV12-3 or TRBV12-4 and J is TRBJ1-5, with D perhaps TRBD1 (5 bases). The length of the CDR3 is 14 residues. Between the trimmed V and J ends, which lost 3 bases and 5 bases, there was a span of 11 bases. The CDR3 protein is CASSFRDGDQPQHF. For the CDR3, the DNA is TGTGCCAGCAGTTTTCGGGACGGGGATCAGCCCCAGCATTTT.

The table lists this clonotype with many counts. The CDR3 sequence: CASSLGQPASPLHF. As DNA, the CDR3 is TGTGCCAGCAGTTTAGGGCAACCAGCATCACCCCTCCACTTT. The chain employs TRBV12-3 or TRBV12-4 and TRBJ1-6; no reliable D call. This CDR3 is 14 amino acids long. Trimming pared 1 base from V and 10 bases from J, leaving 11 bases between.

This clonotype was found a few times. The CDR3 DNA reads TGTGCCAGCAGCTACCTAGGGGCCGGGGAGCTGTTTTTT. Its translation is CASSYLGAGELFF. The chain combines TRBV5-5 with TRBJ2-2, with D perhaps TRBD1 (5 bases). V was trimmed by 3 bases and J by 6 bases, leaving 9 bases between them. The CDR3 is made up of 13 amino acids. Germline CDR1 is SGHKS and CDR2 is YYEKEE (reference sequence). The whole variable domain, filled in from reference TRBV5-5 and TRBJ2-2, reads DAGVTQSPTHLIKTRGQQVTLRCSPISGHKSVSWYQQVLGQGPQFIFQYYEKEERGRGNFPDRFSARQFPNYSSELNVNALLLGDSALYLCASSYLGAGELFFGEGSRLTVL.

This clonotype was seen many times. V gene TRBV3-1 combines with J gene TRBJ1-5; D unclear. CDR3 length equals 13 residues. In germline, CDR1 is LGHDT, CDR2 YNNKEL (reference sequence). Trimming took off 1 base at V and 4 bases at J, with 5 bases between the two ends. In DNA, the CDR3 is TGTGCCAGCAGCCAAGGTAGAAATCAGCCCCAGCATTTT. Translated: CASSQGRNQPQHF.

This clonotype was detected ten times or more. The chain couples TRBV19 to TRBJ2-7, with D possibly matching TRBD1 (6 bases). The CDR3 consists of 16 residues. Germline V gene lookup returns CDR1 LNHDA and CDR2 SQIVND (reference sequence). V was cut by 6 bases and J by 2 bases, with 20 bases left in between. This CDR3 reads CASSRPGQTTTYEQYF. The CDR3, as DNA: TGTGCCAGTAGCCGCCCCGGACAGACTACAACCTACGAGCAGTACTTC.

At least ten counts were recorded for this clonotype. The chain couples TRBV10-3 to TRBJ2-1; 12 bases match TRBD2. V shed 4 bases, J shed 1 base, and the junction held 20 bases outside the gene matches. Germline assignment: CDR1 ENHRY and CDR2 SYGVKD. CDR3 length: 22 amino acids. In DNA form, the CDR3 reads TGTGCCATCAGTGGGACAGGGCTATCGGGACTAGCGGGTAGCCTTTCCTACAATGAGCAGTTCTTC. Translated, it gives CAISGTGLSGLAGSLSYNEQFF.

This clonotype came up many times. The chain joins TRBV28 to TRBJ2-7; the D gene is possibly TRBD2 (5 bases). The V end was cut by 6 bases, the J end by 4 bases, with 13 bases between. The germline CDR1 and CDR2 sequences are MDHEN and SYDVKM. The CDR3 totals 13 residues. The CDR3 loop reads CASSLGLVYEQYF. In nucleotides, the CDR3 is TGTGCCAGCAGCCTTGGACTGGTTTACGAGCAGTACTTC.

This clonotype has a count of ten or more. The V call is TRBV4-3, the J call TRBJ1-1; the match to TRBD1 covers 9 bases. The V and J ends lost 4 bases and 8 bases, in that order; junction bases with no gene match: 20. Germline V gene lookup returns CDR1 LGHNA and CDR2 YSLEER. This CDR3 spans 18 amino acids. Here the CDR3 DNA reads TGCGCCAGCAGCCGTCCCGGGACAGGGCCGGTCGAGGGGCCAGAAGCTTTCTTT. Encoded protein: CASSRPGTGPVEGPEAFF.

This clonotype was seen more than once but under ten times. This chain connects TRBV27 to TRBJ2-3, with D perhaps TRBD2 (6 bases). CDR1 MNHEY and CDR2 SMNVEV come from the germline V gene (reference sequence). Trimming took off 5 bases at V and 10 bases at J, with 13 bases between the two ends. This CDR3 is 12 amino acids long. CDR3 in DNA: TGTGCCAGCAGTATCAGTGGGGGGTCGCAGTATTTT. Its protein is CASSISGGSQYF.

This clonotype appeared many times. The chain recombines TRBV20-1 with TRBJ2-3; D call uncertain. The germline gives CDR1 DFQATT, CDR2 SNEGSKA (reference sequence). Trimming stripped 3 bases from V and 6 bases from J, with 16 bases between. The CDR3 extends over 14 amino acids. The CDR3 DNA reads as TGCAGTGCTAGGGCCTTGACGGCCGCGGATACGCAGTATTTT. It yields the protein CSARALTAADTQYF.

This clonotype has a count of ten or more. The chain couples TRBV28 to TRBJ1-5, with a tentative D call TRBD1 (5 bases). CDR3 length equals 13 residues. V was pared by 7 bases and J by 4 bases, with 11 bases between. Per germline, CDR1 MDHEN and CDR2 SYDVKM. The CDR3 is CASTSRGNQPQHF. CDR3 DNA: TGTGCCAGCACTTCTCGGGGGAATCAGCCCCAGCATTTT.

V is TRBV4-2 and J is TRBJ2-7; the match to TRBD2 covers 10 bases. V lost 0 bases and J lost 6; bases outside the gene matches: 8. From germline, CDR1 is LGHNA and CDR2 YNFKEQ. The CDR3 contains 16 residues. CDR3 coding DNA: TGTGCCAGCAGCCAAGAGGGGCTAGCGGGAGTATTCGAGCAGTACTTC. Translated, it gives CASSQEGLAGVFEQYF.

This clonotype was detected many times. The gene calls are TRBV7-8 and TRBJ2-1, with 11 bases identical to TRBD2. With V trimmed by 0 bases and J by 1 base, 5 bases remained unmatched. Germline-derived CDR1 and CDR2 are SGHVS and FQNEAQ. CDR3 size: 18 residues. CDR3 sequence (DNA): TGTGCCAGCAGCTTAGCCACTAGCGGGAGATCTTCCTACAATGAGCAGTTCTTC. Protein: CASSLATSGRSSYNEQFF. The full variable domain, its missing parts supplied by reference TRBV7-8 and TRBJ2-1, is GAGVSQSPRYKVAKRGQDVALRCDPISGHVSLFWYQQALGQGPEFLTYFQNEAQLDKSGLPSDRFFAERPEGSVSTLKIQRTQQEDSAVYLCASSLATSGRSSYNEQFFGPGTRLTVL.

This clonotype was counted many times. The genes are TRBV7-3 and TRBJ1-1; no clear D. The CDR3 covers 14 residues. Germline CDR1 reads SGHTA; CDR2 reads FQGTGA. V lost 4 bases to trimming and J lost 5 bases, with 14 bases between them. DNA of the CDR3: TGTGCCAGCAGCTCCCGGGCCCTGGAAACTGAAGCTTTCTTT. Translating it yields CASSSRALETEAFF. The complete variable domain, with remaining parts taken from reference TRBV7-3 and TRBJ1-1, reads GAGVSQTPSNKVTEKGKYVELRCDPISGHTALYWYRQSLGQGPEFLIYFQGTGAADDSGLPNDRFFAVRPEGSVSTLKIQRTERGDSAVYLCASSSRALETEAFFGQGTRLTVV.

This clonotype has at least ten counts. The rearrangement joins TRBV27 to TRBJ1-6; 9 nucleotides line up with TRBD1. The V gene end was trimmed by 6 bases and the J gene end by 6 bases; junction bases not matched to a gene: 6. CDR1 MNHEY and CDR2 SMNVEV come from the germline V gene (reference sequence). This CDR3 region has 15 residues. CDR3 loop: CASSPVDRGNSPLHF. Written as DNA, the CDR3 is TGTGCCAGCAGCCCAGTGGACAGGGGTAATTCACCCCTCCACTTT.

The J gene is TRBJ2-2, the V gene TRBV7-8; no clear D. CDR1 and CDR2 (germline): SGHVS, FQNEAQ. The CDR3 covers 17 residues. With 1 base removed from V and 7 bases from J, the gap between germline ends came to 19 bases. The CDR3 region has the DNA TGTGCCAGCAGCTTAGATACTCGGGCTAGTGGTATCGGGGAGCTGTTTTTT. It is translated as CASSLDTRASGIGELFF.

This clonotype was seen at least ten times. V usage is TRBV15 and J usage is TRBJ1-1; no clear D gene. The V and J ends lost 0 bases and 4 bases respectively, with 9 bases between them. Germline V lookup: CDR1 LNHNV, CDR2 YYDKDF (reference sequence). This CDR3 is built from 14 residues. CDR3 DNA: TGTGCCACCAGCAGAGATAGGATGGCCACTGAAGCTTTCTTT. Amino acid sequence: CATSRDRMATEAFF.

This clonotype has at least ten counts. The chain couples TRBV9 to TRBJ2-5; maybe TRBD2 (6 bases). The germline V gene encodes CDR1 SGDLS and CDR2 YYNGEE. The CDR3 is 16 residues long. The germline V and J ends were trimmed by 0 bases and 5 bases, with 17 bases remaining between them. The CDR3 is CASSVGIAQAGETQYF. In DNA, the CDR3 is TGTGCCAGCAGCGTAGGGATCGCCCAGGCGGGGGAGACCCAGTACTTC. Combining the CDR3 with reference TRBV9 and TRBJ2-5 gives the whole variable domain DSGVTQTPKHLITATGQRVTLRCSPRSGDLSVYWYQQSLDQGLQFLIQYYNGEERAKGNILERFSAQQFPDLHSELNLSSLELGDSALYFCASSVGIAQAGETQYFGPGTRLLVL.

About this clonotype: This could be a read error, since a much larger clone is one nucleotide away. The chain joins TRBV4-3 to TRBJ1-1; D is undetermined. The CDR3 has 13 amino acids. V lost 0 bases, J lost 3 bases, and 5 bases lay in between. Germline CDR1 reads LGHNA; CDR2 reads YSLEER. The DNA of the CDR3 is TGCGCCAGCAGCCAAGACGGGGACACTGAAGCTTTCTTT. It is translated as CASSQDGDTEAFF.

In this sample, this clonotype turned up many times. The DNA of the CDR3 is TGTGCCAGCAGTATCCTTCTAGCGGGAGGGCCTAATTTCAATGAGCAGTTCTTC. This encodes CASSILLAGGPNFNEQFF. The chain employs TRBV28 and TRBJ2-1; 12 nucleotides line up with TRBD2. Trimming removed 5 bases from V and 6 bases from J; junction bases left unmatched: 14. Germline V CDR1 and CDR2: MDHEN, SYDVKM. The CDR3 spans 18 residues.

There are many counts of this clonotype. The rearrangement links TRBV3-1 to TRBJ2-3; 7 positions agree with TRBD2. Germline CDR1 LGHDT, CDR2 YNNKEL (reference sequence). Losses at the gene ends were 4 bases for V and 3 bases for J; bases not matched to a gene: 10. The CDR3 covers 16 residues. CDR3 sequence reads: CASSPLAGDKTDTQYF. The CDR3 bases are TGTGCCAGCAGCCCCCTCGCGGGAGATAAGACAGATACGCAGTATTTT.